The 7 T cell receptor beta chains given below trace back to one sample, sequenced in a study of beta chain features in type 1 diabetes. Since all of the isolated RNA was reverse transcribed, expressed TCRB transcripts were what got sequenced. Assay: immunoSEQ multiplex PCR; the TCRdb copy retains only in-frame clones and omits some. The table includes under 300,000 clones, around 7.3% detected once. The specimen sequenced was central memory CD4+ T cells from blood. The origin of the receptors is a young woman in good health.

The chain combines TRBV19 with TRBJ2-2; the D call may be TRBD1 or TRBD2 (5 bases each). The CDR3 length is 14 residues. The germline V gene has CDR1 LNHDA and CDR2 SQIVND (reference sequence). V lost 5 bases and J 7 bases, leaving 14 bases between the germline ends. The CDR3 nucleotides are TGTGCCAGTAGTGTGGGACGGAAGTTCGGGGAGCTGTTTTTT. This encodes CASSVGRKFGELFF.

CDR3 sequence: CASSPSGGETQYF. Here the CDR3 DNA reads TGTGCCAGCAGCCCTTCTGGCGGAGAGACCCAGTACTTC. This chain uses TRBV11-3 with TRBJ2-5; D gene unclear. From germline, CDR1 is SGHNT and CDR2 YENEEA. The V end lost 5 bases, the J end lost 4 bases, and 11 bases lay between the germline ends. The length of the CDR3 is 13 residues.

This clone appeared many times. The J gene is TRBJ1-1, the V gene TRBV7-9; D might be TRBD1 (5 bases). Trimming shortened V by 4 bases and J by 1 base, and 10 bases separated the two germline ends. Germline V lookup: CDR1 SEHNR, CDR2 FQNEAQ (reference sequence). The CDR3 is 14 residues long. CDR3 protein: CASSSGATNTEAFF. The CDR3 DNA reads as TGTGCCAGCAGCTCCGGGGCGACGAACACTGAAGCTTTCTTT.

The rearrangement uses TRBV4-3 and TRBJ1-2, with a weak D call TRBD1 (5 bases). Per germline, CDR1 LGHNA and CDR2 YSLEER. The CDR3 extends over 15 amino acids. V lost 0 bases to trimming and J lost 0 bases, with 8 bases between them. CDR3 sequence (DNA): TGCGCCAGCAGCCAAGATGGCAGGGCTAACTATGGCTACACCTTC. Amino acids: CASSQDGRANYGYTF.

This chain links TRBV2 with TRBJ1-3; TRBD1 aligns across 8 bases. The CDR3 is 15 amino acids. J gave up 3 bases and V 4 bases, and 5 bases lay outside the gene matches. Germline V gene data show CDR1 as SNHLY and CDR2 as FYNNEI. DNA for the CDR3: TGTGCCAGCAGTGTAATGGACAGGGTTGGAAACACCATATATTTT. As protein: CASSVMDRVGNTIYF. Variable domain in full (rest from reference TRBV2 and TRBJ1-3): EPEVTQTPSHQVTQMGQEVILRCVPISNHLYFYWYRQILGQKVEFLVSFYNNEISEKSEIFDDQFSVERPDGSNFTLKIRSTKLEDSAMYFCASSVMDRVGNTIYFGEGSWLTVV.

The V gene is TRBV19, the J gene TRBJ1-1, with D tentatively TRBD1 (6 bases). CDR3 length: 14 amino acids. Trimming removed 7 bases from V and 1 base from J, with 13 bases in between. Germline V gene lookup returns CDR1 LNHDA and CDR2 SQIVND (reference sequence). CDR3 sequence reads: CASIPRGRNTEAFF. The CDR3 nucleotides are TGTGCCAGTATTCCCCGGGGGCGGAACACTGAAGCTTTCTTT.

V and J are TRBV7-2 and TRBJ2-2, with 8 bases lining up with TRBD2. J lost 2 bases, V lost 2 bases, and 7 bases had no gene match. Per the germline V gene, CDR1 is SGHTA and CDR2 is FQGNSA. CDR3 size: 17 residues. The CDR3: CASSLSWREANTGELFF. Here the CDR3 DNA reads TGTGCCAGCAGCTTAAGTTGGCGGGAGGCTAACACCGGGGAGCTGTTTTTT.